This T cell receptor beta chain was recorded in a study of blood T cell repertoires in COVID-19. This clone showed up just a few times. Study processing details: Estimation of nucleated cell counts was performed using reference gene primer amplification. Repertoires were generated with immunoSEQ multiplex PCR, while TCRdb's copy carries only in-frame clones and drops some. Clone size and V and J calls were adopted from that table, with D and trimming inferred from the DNA. The sample carries about 360,000 clones, 70% to 85% recorded once. The V end was cut by 3 bases, the J end by 5 bases, with 2 bases between. CDR1 and CDR2 (germline): MDHEN, SYDVKM. The CDR3 runs 12 residues.

The source of this sequence is a human donor with acute or convalescent COVID-19. The donor label of this sample is uncertain. The specimen sequenced was peripheral blood. The rearrangement links TRBV28 to TRBJ1-6, with unresolved D. CDR3 bases: TGTGCCAGCAGTTTCAATAATTCACCCCTCCACTTT. Amino acids: CASSFNNSPLHF.